The sample holds a few counts of the clone carrying this TCR beta chain. Its antigen is not identified. The CDR3 is 13 amino acids. Deletions cut 6 bases from V and 1 base from J, with 12 bases between. CDR1 is SQVTM and CDR2 is ANQGSEA in the germline V gene. Patients picked for sequencing had shown CD8+CD57+ cell expansion detected by flow cytometry. The data belong to a study of CD8+CD57+ T cells in acquired aplastic anemia. It was genomic DNA that served as the template for profiling TCR beta VDJ and CDR3. TCRdb re-derived calls from the reads in MiXCR, one entry per CDR3 protein. The sample lists under 200,000 distinct CDR3 sequences; 40% to 50% were seen once. Study outcomes and limitations: With respect to CD8+ Simpson's diversity, patients and controls did not differ significantly.

The TCR comes from a human donor with aplastic anemia. The gene calls are TRBV29-1 and TRBJ2-5; D gene unclear. Sequencing used sorted CD4+, CD8+, or CD8+CD57+ T cells (not recorded which) from PBMCs. The CDR3 spells CSVAPVIQETQYF. The CDR3 DNA sequence: TGCAGCGTCGCACCCGTGATCCAAGAGACCCAGTACTTC.